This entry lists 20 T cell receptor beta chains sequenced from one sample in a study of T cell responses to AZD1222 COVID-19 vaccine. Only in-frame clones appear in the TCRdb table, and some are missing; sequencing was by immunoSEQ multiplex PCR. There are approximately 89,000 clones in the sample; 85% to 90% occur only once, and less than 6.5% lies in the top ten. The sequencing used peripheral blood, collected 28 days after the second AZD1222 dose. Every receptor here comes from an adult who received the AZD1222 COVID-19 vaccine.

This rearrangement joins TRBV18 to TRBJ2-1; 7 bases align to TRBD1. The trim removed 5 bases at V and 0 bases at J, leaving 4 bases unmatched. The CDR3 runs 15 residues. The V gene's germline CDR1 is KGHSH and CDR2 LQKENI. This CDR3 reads CASSLTGSSYNEQFF. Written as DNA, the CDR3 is TGTGCCAGCTCATTGACAGGGAGCTCCTACAATGAGCAGTTCTTC.

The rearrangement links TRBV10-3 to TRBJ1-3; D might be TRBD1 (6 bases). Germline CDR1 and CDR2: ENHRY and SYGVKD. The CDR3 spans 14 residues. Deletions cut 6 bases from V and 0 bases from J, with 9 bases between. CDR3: CAISRGDSGNTIYF. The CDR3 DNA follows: TGTGCCATCAGCAGGGGTGACTCTGGAAACACCATATATTTT.

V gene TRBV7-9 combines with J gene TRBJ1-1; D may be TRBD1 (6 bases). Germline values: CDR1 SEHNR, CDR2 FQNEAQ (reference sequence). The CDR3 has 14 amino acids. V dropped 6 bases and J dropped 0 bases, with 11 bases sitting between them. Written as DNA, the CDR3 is TGTGCCAGCAGTTTGGGGACACTGAACACTGAAGCTTTCTTT. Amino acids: CASSLGTLNTEAFF.

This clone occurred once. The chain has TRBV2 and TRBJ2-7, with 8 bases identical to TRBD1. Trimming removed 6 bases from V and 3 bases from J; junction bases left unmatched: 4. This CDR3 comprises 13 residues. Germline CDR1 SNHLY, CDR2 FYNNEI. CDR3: CASRRTGIYEQYF. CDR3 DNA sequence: TGTGCCAGCAGGAGGACAGGGATCTACGAGCAGTACTTC.

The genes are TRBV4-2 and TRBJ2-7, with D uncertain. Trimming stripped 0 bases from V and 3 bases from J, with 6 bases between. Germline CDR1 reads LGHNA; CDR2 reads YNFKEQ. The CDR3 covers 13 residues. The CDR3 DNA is TGTGCCAGCAGCCAAGAATCCAGCTACGAGCAGTACTTC. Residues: CASSQESSYEQYF.

The CDR3 nucleotides are TGTGCCAGCAGCACAGGGGGCGCGTATGGCTACACCTTC. Translating gives CASSTGGAYGYTF. The chain couples TRBV2 to TRBJ1-2; 9 positions agree with TRBD1. The CDR3 runs to 13 residues. Germline values: CDR1 SNHLY, CDR2 FYNNEI. V shed 6 bases and J 5 bases; nucleotides not matched to a gene: 4.

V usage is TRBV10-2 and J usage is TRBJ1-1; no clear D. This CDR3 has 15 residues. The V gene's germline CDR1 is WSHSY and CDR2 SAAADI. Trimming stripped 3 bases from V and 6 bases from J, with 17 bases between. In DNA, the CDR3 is TGCGCCAGCAGTGACCGCGCACTCTGGCGGTCTGAAGCTTTCTTT. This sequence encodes CASSDRALWRSEAFF.

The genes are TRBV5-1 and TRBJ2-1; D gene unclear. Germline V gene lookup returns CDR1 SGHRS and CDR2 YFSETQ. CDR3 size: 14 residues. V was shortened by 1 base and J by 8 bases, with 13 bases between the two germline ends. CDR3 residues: CASSLPQPLDEQFF. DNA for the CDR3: TGCGCCAGCAGCTTGCCCCAGCCCTTGGATGAGCAGTTCTTC.

The CDR3 spells CASSPSGQASGYTF. CDR3 bases: TGTGCCAGCAGCCCCTCGGGACAGGCTAGTGGCTACACCTTC. The V and J genes are TRBV28 and TRBJ1-2, with 8 bases that match TRBD1. The CDR3 runs to 14 residues. Germline CDR1 is MDHEN and CDR2 is SYDVKM. V shed 6 bases, J shed 7 bases, and the junction held 10 bases outside the gene matches.

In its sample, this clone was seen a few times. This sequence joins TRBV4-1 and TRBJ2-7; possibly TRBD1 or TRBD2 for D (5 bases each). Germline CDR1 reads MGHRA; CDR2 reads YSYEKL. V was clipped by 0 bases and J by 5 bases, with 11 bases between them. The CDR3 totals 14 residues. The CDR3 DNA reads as TGCGCCAGCAGCCAAGAAGAAAGGGACGACGAGCAGTACTTC. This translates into CASSQEERDDEQYF.

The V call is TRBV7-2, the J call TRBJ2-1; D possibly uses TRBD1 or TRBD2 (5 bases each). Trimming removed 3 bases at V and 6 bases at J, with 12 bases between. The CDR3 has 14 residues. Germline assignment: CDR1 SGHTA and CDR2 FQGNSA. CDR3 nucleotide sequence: TGTGCCAGCAGCTTGATGAGGGACCTCAATGAGCAGTTCTTC. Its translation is CASSLMRDLNEQFF.

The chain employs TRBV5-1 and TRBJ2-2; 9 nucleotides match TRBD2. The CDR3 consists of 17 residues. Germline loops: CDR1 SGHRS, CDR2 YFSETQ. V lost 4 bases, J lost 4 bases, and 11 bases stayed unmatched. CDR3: CASSGYSGSIRTGELFF. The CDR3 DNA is TGCGCCAGCAGCGGTTATAGCGGGAGTATTCGCACCGGGGAGCTGTTTTTT.

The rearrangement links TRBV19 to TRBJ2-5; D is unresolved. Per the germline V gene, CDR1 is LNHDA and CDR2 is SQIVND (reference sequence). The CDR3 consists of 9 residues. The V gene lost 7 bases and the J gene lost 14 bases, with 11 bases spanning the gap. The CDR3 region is CASTPPCYF. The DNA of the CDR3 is TGTGCCAGTACCCCCCCATGCTACTTC.

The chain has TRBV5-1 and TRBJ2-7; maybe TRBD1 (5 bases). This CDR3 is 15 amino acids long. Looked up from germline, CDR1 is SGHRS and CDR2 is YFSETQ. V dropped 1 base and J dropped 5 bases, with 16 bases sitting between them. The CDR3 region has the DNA TGCGCCAGCAGCTTGAACCCGGGCCCCAGGGACGAGCAGTACTTC. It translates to CASSLNPGPRDEQYF.

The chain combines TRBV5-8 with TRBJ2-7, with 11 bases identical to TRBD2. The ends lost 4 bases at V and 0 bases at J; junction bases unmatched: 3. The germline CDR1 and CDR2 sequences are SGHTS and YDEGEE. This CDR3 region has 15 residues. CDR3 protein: CASSMGLADSYEQYF. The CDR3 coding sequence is TGTGCCAGCAGCATGGGACTAGCGGACTCCTACGAGCAGTACTTC.

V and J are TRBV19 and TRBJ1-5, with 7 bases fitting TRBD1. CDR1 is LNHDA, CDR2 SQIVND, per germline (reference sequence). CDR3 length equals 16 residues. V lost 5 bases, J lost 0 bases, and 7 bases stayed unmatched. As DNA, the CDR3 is TGTGCCAGTAGTGTAACAGGGGACTCTAGCAATCAGCCCCAGCATTTT. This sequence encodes CASSVTGDSSNQPQHF. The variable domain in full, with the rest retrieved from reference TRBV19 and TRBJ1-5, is DGGITQSPKYLFRKEGQNVTLSCEQNLNHDAMYWYRQDPGQGLRLIYYSQIVNDFQKGDIAEGYSVSREKKESFPLTVTSAQKNPTAFYLCASSVTGDSSNQPQHFGDGTRLSIL.

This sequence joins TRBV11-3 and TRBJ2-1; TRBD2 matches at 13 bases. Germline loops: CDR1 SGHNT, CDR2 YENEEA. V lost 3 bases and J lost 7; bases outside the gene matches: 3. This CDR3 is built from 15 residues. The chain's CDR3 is CASSLGTSGTNEQFF. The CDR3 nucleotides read TGTGCCAGCAGCTTGGGGACTAGCGGGACGAATGAGCAGTTCTTC.

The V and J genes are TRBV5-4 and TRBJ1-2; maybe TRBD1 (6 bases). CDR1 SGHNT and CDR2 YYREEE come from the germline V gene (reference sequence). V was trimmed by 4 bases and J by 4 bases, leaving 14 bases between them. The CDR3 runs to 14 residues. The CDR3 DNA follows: TGTGCCAGCAGCCCTCAGGGGCCGGGCTATGGCTACACCTTC. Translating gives CASSPQGPGYGYTF. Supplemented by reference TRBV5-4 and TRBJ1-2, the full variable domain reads ETGVTQSPTHLIKTRGQQVTLRCSSQSGHNTVSWYQQALGQGPQFIFQYYREEENGRGNFPPRFSGLQFPNYSSELNVNALELDDSALYLCASSPQGPGYGYTFGSGTRLTVV.

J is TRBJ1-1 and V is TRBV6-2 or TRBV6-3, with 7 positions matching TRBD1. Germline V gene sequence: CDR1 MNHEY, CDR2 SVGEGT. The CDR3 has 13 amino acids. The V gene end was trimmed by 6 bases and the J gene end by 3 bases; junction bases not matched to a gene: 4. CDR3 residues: CASSPQGDTEAFF. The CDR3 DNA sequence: TGTGCCAGCAGCCCTCAGGGGGACACTGAAGCTTTCTTT.

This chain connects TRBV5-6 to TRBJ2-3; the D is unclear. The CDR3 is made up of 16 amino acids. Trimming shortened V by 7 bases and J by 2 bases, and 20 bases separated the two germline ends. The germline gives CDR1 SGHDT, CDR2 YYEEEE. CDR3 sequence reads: CASLGYGRVNTDTQYF. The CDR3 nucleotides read TGTGCCAGCCTGGGGTACGGACGGGTAAACACAGATACGCAGTATTTT.